The 3 T cell receptor beta chains in this list originate from one sample, sequenced in a study of blood T cells in healthy people across ages. It was with a sample-barcoded 5' primer and a J-beta primer mix that a second PCR of about 7 to 12 cycles was run. One entry per CDR3 protein, called by TCRdb with MiXCR from the 5' RACE reads. The sample records under 1 million distinct CDR3 sequences, around 45% being singletons. The material sequenced was blood. The origin of the receptors is a man in his sixties in good health.

CDR3 sequence: CASSLYSFYEQYF. The CDR3 region has the DNA TGTGCCAGCAGCTTATACAGTTTCTACGAGCAGTACTTC. The genes are TRBV7-2 and TRBJ2-7; D remains ambiguous. V lost 2 bases and J 3 bases, leaving 8 bases between the germline ends. The CDR3 covers 13 residues. CDR1 SGHTA and CDR2 FQGNSA come from the germline V gene.

This clonotype was counted once. V and J are TRBV25-1 and TRBJ2-1, with D tentatively TRBD1 (6 bases). The V end lost 0 bases, the J end lost 13 bases, and 16 bases lay between the germline ends. CDR1 is MGHDK and CDR2 is SYGVNS in the germline V gene. The CDR3 totals 14 residues. The CDR3 DNA follows: TGTGCCAGCAGTGAATATAATGGGGGCGCGGTACAGTTCTTC. It codes for CASSEYNGGAVQFF.

This chain joins TRBV2 and TRBJ1-5; D not certain. Germline CDR1 SNHLY, CDR2 FYNNEI. Deletions cut 6 bases from V and 1 base from J, with 13 bases between. The CDR3 length is 15 residues. The chain's CDR3 is CASRLNGVSNQPQHF. The CDR3 nucleotides read TGTGCCAGCAGACTAAACGGCGTAAGCAATCAGCCCCAGCATTTT.